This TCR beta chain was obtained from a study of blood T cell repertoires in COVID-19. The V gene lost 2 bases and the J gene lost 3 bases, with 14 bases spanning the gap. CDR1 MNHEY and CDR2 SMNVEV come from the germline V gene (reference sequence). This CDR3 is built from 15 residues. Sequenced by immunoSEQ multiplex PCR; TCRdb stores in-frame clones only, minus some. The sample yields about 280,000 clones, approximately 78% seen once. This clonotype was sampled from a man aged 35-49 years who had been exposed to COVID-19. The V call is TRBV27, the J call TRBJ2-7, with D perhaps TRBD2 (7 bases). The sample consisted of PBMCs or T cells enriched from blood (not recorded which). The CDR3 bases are TGTGCCAGCAGTTTAACGAGAGGGGGGGGCTACGAGCAGTACTTC. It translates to CASSLTRGGGYEQYF.